One and the same sample provided the 17 T cell receptor beta chains below, sequenced in a study of cytomegalovirus exposure and HLA in healthy donors (dated by TCRdb to 2017 to 2019). The protocol used for the library was the immunoSEQ multiplex PCR assay. For the multiplex PCR, a mixture combining 60 forward primers for TCR Vbeta segments and 13 reverse primers for TCR Jbeta segments was used. In TCRdb, the immuneACCESS table is reduced to in-frame sequences with V and J assigned. These tables do not hold every clone; where another copy was compared, an unresolved V gene accounts for under half, and the others remain unexplained. Counted in this sample were 90,000 to 120,000 clones; roughly 80% of them appeared once. The ten most abundant clones make up roughly 4.9% of the sample. Sequencing was done on a sample of PBMCs. These receptor sequences come from a female donor in good health and CMV-seropositive.

The chain couples TRBV30 to TRBJ1-3; D possibly corresponds to TRBD1 (6 bases). Germline loops: CDR1 GTSNPN, CDR2 SVGIG (reference sequence). This CDR3 comprises 12 residues. Trimming left V 5 bases short and J 2 bases short, with 7 bases between. CDR3 sequence reads: CAWSGAGNTIYF. DNA for the CDR3: TGTGCCTGGTCAGGGGCTGGAAACACCATATATTTT.

This chain joins TRBV11-2 and TRBJ1-1; no definite D call. Trimming shortened V by 1 base and J by 5 bases, and 11 bases separated the two germline ends. Per the germline V gene, CDR1 is SGHAT and CDR2 is FQNNGV. This CDR3 spans 14 amino acids. CDR3 coding DNA: TGTGCCAGCAGCTTAGGGACTATCGGGACTGAAGCTTTCTTT. Residues: CASSLGTIGTEAFF.

The chain recombines TRBV28 with TRBJ2-3; possible D gene TRBD2, 6 bases. Trimming stripped 5 bases from V and 2 bases from J, with 11 bases between. The CDR3 extends over 14 amino acids. Germline V gives CDR1 MDHEN, CDR2 SYDVKM. CDR3 in DNA: TGTGCCAGCAGTACTTGGCGGGACACAGATACGCAGTATTTT. It translates to CASSTWRDTDTQYF.

The rearrangement joins TRBV9 to TRBJ1-1; 9 bases fit TRBD1. With 3 bases clipped from V and 2 bases from J, the junction kept 5 bases outside the gene matches. Per germline, CDR1 SGDLS and CDR2 YYNGEE. There are 15 residues in the CDR3. The CDR3 here is CASSGGQGKNTEAFF. The DNA of the CDR3 is TGTGCCAGCAGCGGGGGACAGGGTAAAAACACTGAAGCTTTCTTT.

This clone appeared once. The chain uses TRBV30 and TRBJ2-1; the match to TRBD2 covers 10 bases. From germline, CDR1 is GTSNPN and CDR2 SVGIG (reference sequence). The J segment lost 9 bases and the V segment lost 0 bases, leaving 11 bases of the junction unmatched. The CDR3 contains 16 residues. The CDR3 DNA sequence: TGTGCCTGGAGTGTAAATGCGGCTAGCGGGAGACGTGAGCAGTTCTTC. It codes for CAWSVNAASGRREQFF.

This chain links TRBV30 with TRBJ1-1; D remains unclear. Trimming shortened V by 3 bases and J by 2 bases, and 16 bases separated the two germline ends. The CDR3 consists of 15 residues. CDR1 is GTSNPN and CDR2 is SVGIG in the germline V gene (reference sequence). The CDR3 DNA follows: TGTGCCTGGAGACGTTATCTGGCCTTAAACACTGAAGCTTTCTTT. Translating gives CAWRRYLALNTEAFF.

V gene TRBV9 combines with J gene TRBJ2-1; tentative D call: TRBD2 (6 bases). The germline gives CDR1 SGDLS, CDR2 YYNGEE. The CDR3 runs to 15 residues. Trimming pared 3 bases from V and 0 bases from J, leaving 10 bases between. The CDR3 DNA follows: TGTGCCAGCAGCGGGGGACTGAGCTCCTACAATGAGCAGTTCTTC. Its translation: CASSGGLSSYNEQFF.

The rearrangement links TRBV6-5 to TRBJ2-1; D not certain. This CDR3 contains 11 residues. In germline, CDR1 is MNHEY, CDR2 SVGAGI. The ends were cut back, 7 bases at V and 4 bases at J, with 5 bases in the middle. The CDR3 is CASKQYNEQFF. CDR3 in DNA: TGTGCCAGCAAACAGTACAATGAGCAGTTCTTC.

The chain joins TRBV2 to TRBJ2-3, with unresolved D. Germline loops: CDR1 SNHLY, CDR2 FYNNEI. The CDR3 is 15 amino acids. V lost 3 bases and J 0 bases, leaving 10 bases between the germline ends. CDR3 residues: CASSDMAASTDTQYF. The CDR3 DNA is TGTGCCAGCAGTGACATGGCGGCGAGCACAGATACGCAGTATTTT.

Written as DNA, the CDR3 is TGTGCCAGCAGCTTAGCGCGGGGGGTAGGAGAGCAGTTCTTC. Its protein product is CASSLARGVGEQFF. This chain links TRBV7-3 with TRBJ2-1; 8 bases are shared with TRBD2. J gave up 10 bases and V 2 bases, and 7 bases lay outside the gene matches. This CDR3 has 14 residues. The germline V gene encodes CDR1 SGHTA and CDR2 FQGTGA.

This clone was detected once. The rearrangement links TRBV28 to TRBJ2-1; D not resolved. The CDR3 is 17 amino acids. V was pared by 4 bases and J by 10 bases, with 26 bases between. Looked up from germline, CDR1 is MDHEN and CDR2 is SYDVKM. The CDR3 here is CASSSYPEIANRLEQFF. The CDR3 nucleotides are TGTGCCAGCAGTTCCTACCCCGAAATAGCAAATAGATTGGAGCAGTTCTTC.

The gene calls are TRBV28 and TRBJ1-2, with 12 nucleotides matching TRBD1. From germline, CDR1 is MDHEN and CDR2 SYDVKM. The CDR3 consists of 16 residues. V was pared by 8 bases and J by 3 bases, with 10 bases of the junction left unmatched. For the CDR3, the DNA is TGTGCCAGCCGAACGTACGGGACAGGGGGCGACTATGGCTACACCTTC. As protein: CASRTYGTGGDYGYTF.

The chain has TRBV5-1 and TRBJ2-1; 8 positions agree with TRBD2. V shed 2 bases, J shed 5 bases, and the junction held 9 bases outside the gene matches. In germline, CDR1 is SGHRS, CDR2 YFSETQ. The CDR3 consists of 16 residues. CDR3: CASSFRWRGVNNEQFF. The DNA for the CDR3 is TGCGCCAGCAGCTTTCGATGGCGGGGGGTTAACAATGAGCAGTTCTTC.

The V call is TRBV11-3, the J call TRBJ1-1; TRBD1 aligns across 7 bases. CDR1 and CDR2 (germline): SGHNT, YENEEA. The CDR3 has 14 residues. V gave up 11 bases and J gave up 3 bases; unmatched junction bases: 12. CDR3 sequence reads: CACLPGQDDTEAFF. The DNA of the CDR3 is TGTGCCTGCCTGCCCGGACAGGACGACACTGAAGCTTTCTTT.

This clone is a singleton in its sample. The chain is built from TRBV5-1 and TRBJ1-3; 9 positions match TRBD1. Germline assignment: CDR1 SGHRS and CDR2 YFSETQ. The CDR3 has 16 residues. With V trimmed by 0 bases and J by 4 bases, 5 bases remained unmatched. The CDR3 DNA reads as TGCGCCAGCAGCTTGGAAACAGGGGGCGTCGGAAACACCATATATTTT. Translating gives CASSLETGGVGNTIYF.

The V call is TRBV7-3, the J call TRBJ2-3; 8 bases line up with TRBD2. The CDR3 loop spans 15 amino acids. J gave up 2 bases and V 6 bases, and 7 bases lay outside the gene matches. Germline V gene data show CDR1 as SGHTA and CDR2 as FQGTGA. The chain's CDR3 is CASSPRGAPTDTQYF. Here the CDR3 DNA reads TGTGCCAGCAGTCCGCGGGGGGCCCCCACAGATACGCAGTATTTT.

J is TRBJ2-5 and V is TRBV9; 8 bases map to TRBD1. The CDR3 length is 16 residues. J lost 2 bases, V lost 3 bases, and 9 bases had no gene match. The germline CDR1 and CDR2 sequences are SGDLS and YYNGEE. This CDR3 is CASSAPSTGGQETQYF. CDR3 nucleotide sequence: TGTGCCAGCAGCGCTCCCTCTACAGGGGGGCAAGAGACCCAGTACTTC.